This passage covers 26 T cell receptor beta chains from one sample sequenced in a study of PD-1 blockade in classical Hodgkin lymphoma. Specified time point: cycle 4 day 1 (C4D1), after 6 weeks of nivolumab. Every patient relapsed after autologous stem cell transplantation, and brentuximab vedotin exposure varied. It was by magnetic negative selection that CD4+ T cells were purified from thawed PBMCs. Profiling relied on immunoSEQ multiplex PCR, and the TCRdb table lists in-frame clones only, not all of them. Altogether roughly 32,000 clones are present, around 90% being singletons, with the ten largest covering roughly 0.31%. The sequenced sample was CD4+ T cells from blood, obtained before the fourth cycle of nivolumab. These TCRs come from a human donor with classical Hodgkin lymphoma.

The chain carries TRBV11-3 and TRBJ2-2, with D unresolved. CDR3 length: 14 residues. V was clipped by 6 bases and J by 1 base, with 9 bases between them. Per the germline V gene, CDR1 is SGHNT and CDR2 is YENEEA. The CDR3 nucleotides read TGTGCCAGCAGTCACAGTAGGAACACCGGGGAGCTGTTTTTT. It encodes CASSHSRNTGELFF.

The chain links TRBV6-1 to TRBJ2-7, with D tentatively TRBD2 (6 bases). Germline V gene data show CDR1 as MNHNS and CDR2 as SASEGT. With 7 bases removed from V and 2 bases from J, the gap between germline ends came to 15 bases. The CDR3 is made up of 14 amino acids. Written as DNA, the CDR3 is TGTGCCAGCATCCCGCGGGACTCCCCCTACGAGCAGTACTTC. This translates into CASIPRDSPYEQYF.

The chain employs TRBV19 and TRBJ1-5; no clear D. V dropped 5 bases and J dropped 5 bases, with 10 bases sitting between them. Germline V gene sequence: CDR1 LNHDA, CDR2 SQIVND (reference sequence). The CDR3 length is 13 residues. The CDR3 bases are TGTGCCAGTAGTGTGCCCGTCGATCAGCCCCAGCATTTT. Its translation is CASSVPVDQPQHF.

The V gene is TRBV11-1, the J gene TRBJ2-7; 12 bases match TRBD2. This CDR3 contains 16 residues. Trimming cost V 5 bases and J 4 bases; bases outside gene matches: 9. The germline V gene encodes CDR1 SGHAT and CDR2 FQDESV (reference sequence). CDR3 in DNA: TGTGCCAGCAGCCTAGTCTCACTAGCGGGAGGATACGAGCAGTACTTC. Its translation: CASSLVSLAGGYEQYF.

The V gene is TRBV18, the J gene TRBJ1-1; 9 bases match TRBD1. The germline gives CDR1 KGHSH, CDR2 LQKENI. With V trimmed by 2 bases and J by 1 base, 8 bases remained unmatched. The CDR3 loop spans 17 amino acids. CDR3 protein: CASSPRRGQGGNTEAFF. The CDR3, as DNA: TGTGCCAGCTCACCAAGGAGGGGACAGGGCGGGAACACTGAAGCTTTCTTT.

This clone has a single count. This chain connects TRBV5-4 to TRBJ2-3, with a weak D call TRBD1 (6 bases). This CDR3 contains 14 residues. The germline V gene has CDR1 SGHNT and CDR2 YYREEE (reference sequence). The V and J ends lost 0 bases and 1 base respectively, with 6 bases between them. The CDR3 region has the DNA TGTGCCAGCAGCTTGGACAGGGGCACAGATACGCAGTATTTT. Its translation is CASSLDRGTDTQYF.

The chain joins TRBV5-1 to TRBJ2-7, with D perhaps TRBD1 (6 bases). The CDR3 is 15 amino acids. Germline V gives CDR1 SGHRS, CDR2 YFSETQ. V gave up 1 base and J gave up 2 bases, with 13 bases separating them. CDR3 loop: CASSLTPGHPYEQYF. Here the CDR3 DNA reads TGCGCCAGCAGCTTGACTCCGGGACATCCCTACGAGCAGTACTTC.

The chain couples TRBV28 to TRBJ1-5; D might be TRBD1 (6 bases). The V gene lost 7 bases and the J gene lost 5 bases, with 18 bases spanning the gap. The V gene's germline CDR1 is MDHEN and CDR2 SYDVKM. There are 15 residues in the CDR3. The DNA for the CDR3 is TGTGCCAGCACCCTGACAGGAATCTTCGATCAGCCCCAGCATTTT. Protein product: CASTLTGIFDQPQHF. Drawing the rest from reference TRBV28 and TRBJ1-5, the complete variable domain is DVKVTQSSRYLVKRTGEKVFLECVQDMDHENMFWYRQDPGLGLRLIYFSYDVKMKEKGDIPEGYSVSREKKERFSLILESASTNQTSMYLCASTLTGIFDQPQHFGDGTRLSIL.

The gene calls are TRBV7-8 and TRBJ2-7, with D possibly being TRBD1 or TRBD2 (5 bases each). Germline lookup yields CDR1 SGHVS and CDR2 FQNEAQ. The V end lost 2 bases, the J end lost 3 bases, and 11 bases lay between the germline ends. The CDR3 extends over 14 amino acids. CDR3 region: CASSLRGVNYEQYF. The DNA for the CDR3 is TGTGCCAGCAGCTTACGAGGGGTCAACTACGAGCAGTACTTC. The variable domain in full, completed from reference TRBV7-8 and TRBJ2-7, reads GAGVSQSPRYKVAKRGQDVALRCDPISGHVSLFWYQQALGQGPEFLTYFQNEAQLDKSGLPSDRFFAERPEGSVSTLKIQRTQQEDSAVYLCASSLRGVNYEQYFGPGTRLTVT.

This chain links TRBV18 with TRBJ1-1, with 7 bases fitting TRBD1. The CDR3 spans 14 residues. Germline values: CDR1 KGHSH, CDR2 LQKENI. The junction had 8 bases not matched to a gene; V was cut back by 6 bases and J by 4 bases. Here the CDR3 DNA reads TGTGCCAGCTCTAATCAGGGGGAGGGCACTGAAGCTTTCTTT. It specifies CASSNQGEGTEAFF.

CDR3 DNA sequence: TGTGCCACCAGCAGAGATTCACGGAGCTCCTACAATGAGCAGTTCTTC. Its protein is CATSRDSRSSYNEQFF. The gene calls are TRBV15 and TRBJ2-1; unclear D gene. This CDR3 is built from 16 residues. Per the germline V gene, CDR1 is LNHNV and CDR2 is YYDKDF (reference sequence). Trimming left V 0 bases short and J 0 bases short, with 9 bases between.

J is TRBJ2-1 and V is TRBV5-8, with 7 positions matching TRBD1. Germline CDR1 and CDR2: SGHTS and YDEGEE. The CDR3 is made up of 13 amino acids. Germline trimming cut 9 bases from V and 6 bases from J; bases unmatched to any gene: 9. The DNA for the CDR3 is TGTGCCAAAGCGACAGGGAAGGTCAATGAGCAGTTCTTC. This gives the protein CAKATGKVNEQFF.

The chain has TRBV5-6 and TRBJ2-5; no clear D. Germline loops: CDR1 SGHDT, CDR2 YYEEEE. V lost 1 base, J lost 6 bases, and 7 bases lay in between. The CDR3 loop spans 12 amino acids. The CDR3 protein is CASSLFLKTQYF. The CDR3 DNA follows: TGTGCCAGCAGCTTGTTTCTGAAGACCCAGTACTTC. The variable domain in full, with the rest retrieved from reference TRBV5-6 and TRBJ2-5, is DAGVTQSPTHLIKTRGQQVTLRCSPKSGHDTVSWYQQALGQGPQFIFQYYEEEERQRGNFPDRFSGHQFPNYSSELNVNALLLGDSALYLCASSLFLKTQYFGPGTRLLVL.

This chain joins TRBV28 and TRBJ2-7, with D unresolved. Germline V gives CDR1 MDHEN, CDR2 SYDVKM. The CDR3 has 12 amino acids. The V end was cut by 6 bases, the J end by 2 bases, with 8 bases between. CDR3 in amino acids: CASRTTPYEQYF. The CDR3 region has the DNA TGTGCCAGCAGGACGACTCCCTACGAGCAGTACTTC.

The V and J genes are TRBV28 and TRBJ1-1, with 8 bases identical to TRBD1. Germline CDR1 and CDR2: MDHEN and SYDVKM. CDR3 length: 16 amino acids. The V and J ends lost 2 bases and 0 bases, in that order; junction bases with no gene match: 5. The CDR3 sequence is CASSLPDRVMNTEAFF. The DNA of the CDR3 is TGTGCCAGCAGTTTACCGGACAGGGTCATGAACACTGAAGCTTTCTTT.

The gene calls are TRBV6-1 and TRBJ2-6; D is uncertain. CDR1 and CDR2 (germline): MNHNS, SASEGT. The V end was cut by 2 bases, the J end by 0 bases, with 5 bases between. There are 15 residues in the CDR3. CDR3 sequence (DNA): TGTGCCAGCAGTGAACAGAGCTCTGGGGCCAACGTCCTGACTTTC. As protein: CASSEQSSGANVLTF.

This chain links TRBV28 with TRBJ2-2; 11 nucleotides match TRBD2. Germline CDR1 is MDHEN and CDR2 is SYDVKM. V was clipped by 3 bases and J by 12 bases; unmatched bases: 12. The CDR3 runs to 16 residues. The CDR3 here is CASSLGSGRAQMKLFF. The CDR3 nucleotides read TGTGCCAGCAGTTTGGGTAGCGGGAGGGCGCAGATGAAGCTGTTTTTT.

The chain carries TRBV27 and TRBJ1-2; 10 bases line up with TRBD1. The germline gives CDR1 MNHEY, CDR2 SMNVEV (reference sequence). Trimming cost V 3 bases and J 4 bases; bases outside gene matches: 8. The CDR3 covers 16 residues. For the CDR3, the DNA is TGTGCCAGCAGTTTCGCCGGGACAGGGGTCCTCTATGGCTACACCTTC. This encodes CASSFAGTGVLYGYTF.

This clone was seen once. J is TRBJ2-7 and V is TRBV28; D may be TRBD2 (6 bases). Per the germline V gene, CDR1 is MDHEN and CDR2 is SYDVKM. V lost 5 bases and J lost 3, with 14 bases in between. The CDR3 is 14 residues long. Here the CDR3 reads CASSQLAGNYEQYF. DNA of the CDR3: TGTGCCAGCAGTCAGTTGGCGGGGAACTACGAGCAGTACTTC.

This clone occurred once. The chain uses TRBV6-5 and TRBJ1-2; D remains ambiguous. This CDR3 spans 14 amino acids. Germline V gives CDR1 MNHEY, CDR2 SVGAGI. The V end was cut by 0 bases, the J end by 6 bases, with 11 bases between. The CDR3 loop is CASSYSSRPHGYTF. The CDR3 bases are TGTGCCAGCAGTTACTCGTCCCGACCACATGGCTACACCTTC.

The chain carries TRBV5-8 and TRBJ2-4; D possibly matches TRBD1 or TRBD2 (5 bases each). The CDR3 extends over 15 amino acids. CDR1 is SGHTS and CDR2 is YDEGEE in the germline V gene. V was pared by 4 bases and J by 5 bases, with 16 bases between. DNA of the CDR3: TGTGCCAGCAGCGGTGCGTTGGGGGTCCAAAACATTCAGTACTTC. This sequence encodes CASSGALGVQNIQYF.

V usage is TRBV6-5 and J usage is TRBJ1-2; D call uncertain. CDR1 is MNHEY, CDR2 SVGAGI, per germline. This CDR3 is 13 amino acids long. Trimming removed 2 bases at V and 1 base at J, with 5 bases between. The CDR3 DNA sequence: TGTGCCAGCAGTTACGACGGTAACTATGGCTACACCTTC. Encoded protein: CASSYDGNYGYTF.

This clone was recorded a few times. This chain uses TRBV9 with TRBJ2-2; D perhaps matches TRBD2 (5 bases). The V and J ends lost 6 bases and 2 bases respectively, with 14 bases between them. CDR1 SGDLS and CDR2 YYNGEE come from the germline V gene. This CDR3 has 15 amino acids. The CDR3 spells CASKNGILNTGELFF. DNA of the CDR3: TGTGCCAGCAAGAACGGGATCCTTAACACCGGGGAGCTGTTTTTT.

V and J are TRBV30 and TRBJ2-1; possible D gene TRBD1, 7 bases. Germline V gives CDR1 GTSNPN, CDR2 SVGIG (reference sequence). Trimming removed 3 bases from V and 6 bases from J, with 9 bases in between. The CDR3 consists of 12 residues. The CDR3 loop is CAWRRDSNEQFF. The CDR3 DNA reads TGTGCCTGGAGGCGGGACAGCAATGAGCAGTTCTTC. The variable domain in full, completed from reference TRBV30 and TRBJ2-1, reads SQTIHQWPATLVQPVGSPLSLECTVEGTSNPNLYWYRQAAGRGLQLLFYSVGIGQISSEVPQNLSASRPQDRQFILSSKKLLLSDSGFYLCAWRRDSNEQFFGPGTRLTVL.

This clone has only one observation. The gene calls are TRBV28 and TRBJ1-1; D is undetermined. Between the trimmed V and J ends, which lost 11 bases and 1 base, there was a span of 8 bases. Germline-derived CDR1 and CDR2 are MDHEN and SYDVKM. CDR3 length: 11 residues. CDR3 region: CAVGSNTEAFF. CDR3 DNA sequence: TGTGCCGTGGGGTCGAACACTGAAGCTTTCTTT.

The CDR3 protein is CASRLGGTGYGYTF. The CDR3 DNA reads as TGTGCCAGCAGATTAGGGGGTACAGGGTATGGCTACACCTTC. V is TRBV6-5 and J is TRBJ1-2; possible D gene TRBD1, 6 bases. Between the trimmed V and J ends, which lost 6 bases and 5 bases, there was a span of 16 bases. This CDR3 region has 14 residues. Per germline, CDR1 MNHEY and CDR2 SVGAGI.